This T cell receptor (beta chain) was documented in a study of cytomegalovirus exposure and HLA in healthy donors. The PCR used 60 Vbeta and 13 Jbeta primers. Sequenced by immunoSEQ multiplex PCR; TCRdb stores in-frame clones only, minus some. This sample's table reports more than 200,000 clones. Points on this clone: The antigen remains unidentified.

Trimming took 1 base from V and 3 from J, leaving 10 bases between them. Looked up from germline, CDR1 is MGHRA and CDR2 is YSYEKL. This CDR3 spans 15 amino acids. Study-wide points: In terms of immune exposure information, only CMV serostatus was available.

This chain uses TRBV4-1 with TRBJ2-1, with D possibly TRBD2 on 6 matching bases. This receptor was taken from a woman younger than 45 in good health and CMV-seropositive. Sequencing was done on a sample of PBMCs. CDR3 region: CASSQGISGYNEQFF. In DNA, the CDR3 is TGCGCCAGCAGCCAAGGAATTAGCGGCTACAATGAGCAGTTCTTC.